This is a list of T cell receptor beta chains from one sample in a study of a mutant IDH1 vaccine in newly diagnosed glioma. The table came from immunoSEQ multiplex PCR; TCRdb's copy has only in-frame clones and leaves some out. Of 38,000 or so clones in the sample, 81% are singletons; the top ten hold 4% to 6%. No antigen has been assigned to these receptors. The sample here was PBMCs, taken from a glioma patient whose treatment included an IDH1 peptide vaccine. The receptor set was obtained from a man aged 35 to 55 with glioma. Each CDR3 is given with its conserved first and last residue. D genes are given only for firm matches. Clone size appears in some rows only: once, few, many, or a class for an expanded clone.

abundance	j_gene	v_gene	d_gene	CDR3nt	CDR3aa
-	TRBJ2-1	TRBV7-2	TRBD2	TGTGCCAGCAGTTTTATAGCGGGGTCCTACAATGAGCAGTTCTTC	CASSFIAGSYNEQFF
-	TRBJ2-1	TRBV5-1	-	TGCGCCAGCACCGACTTGAGCTCCTACAATGAGCAGTTCTTC	CASTDLSSYNEQFF
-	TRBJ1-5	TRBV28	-	TGTGCCAGCAGTATGCGACTCATGGGTAGCAATCAGCCCCAGCATTTT	CASSMRLMGSNQPQHF
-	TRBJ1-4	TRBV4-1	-	TGCGCCAGCAGCCAAGAGACGGCGGTAAAAAAACTGTTTTTT	CASSQETAVKKLFF
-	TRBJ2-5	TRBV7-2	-	TGTGCCAGCAGCTCCTACCAGAAGACCCAGTACTTC	CASSSYQKTQYF
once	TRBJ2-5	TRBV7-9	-	TGTGCCAGCAGCTTAGGGGTGACCCAGTACTTC	CASSLGVTQYF
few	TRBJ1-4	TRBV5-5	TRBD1	TGTGCCAGTACCAGACAGGGAAAAGATGAAAAACTGTTTTTT	CASTRQGKDEKLFF
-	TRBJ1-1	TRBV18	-	TGTGCCAGCTCACCAGAATTATTCGGACAGAACACTGAAGCTTTCTTT	CASSPELFGQNTEAFF
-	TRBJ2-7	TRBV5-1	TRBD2	TGCGCCAGCGGTCTTTATCCGGGACTAGCGGGAAACCTGGGCTCCTACGAGCAGTACTTC	CASGLYPGLAGNLGSYEQYF
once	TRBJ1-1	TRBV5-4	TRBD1	TGTGCCAGCAGGCGAGGACAGGGGGCGCAGGACACTGAAGCTTTCTTT	CASRRGQGAQDTEAFF
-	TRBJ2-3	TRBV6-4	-	TGTGCCAGCAGTGAGGGGGAGGAGGCAGATACGCAGTATTTT	CASSEGEEADTQYF
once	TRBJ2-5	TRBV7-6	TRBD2	TGTGCCAGCAGCTCCAGCGGGGGGCCCCAAGAGACCCAGTACTTC	CASSSSGGPQETQYF
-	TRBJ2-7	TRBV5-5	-	TGTGCCAGCAGCCCCTCCCCCGGGACACTCTCGGGTAAGGACTTC	CASSPSPGTLSGKDF
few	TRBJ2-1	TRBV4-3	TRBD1	TGCGCCAGCAGCCAAGATCGTTCGGGCGGGGACAGGTTCCCCTACAATGAGCAGTTCTTC	CASSQDRSGGDRFPYNEQFF
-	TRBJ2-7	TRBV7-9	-	TGTGCCAGCAGCCCGGCCGGGTGGTACGAGCAGTACTTC	CASSPAGWYEQYF
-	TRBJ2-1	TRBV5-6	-	TGTGCCAGCAGCTTGCTTGTCGGGGAACCCGGCGGAGAGCAGTTCTTC	CASSLLVGEPGGEQFF
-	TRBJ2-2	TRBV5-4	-	TGTGCCAGCAGCTTGGCCGTGGCGGGGACCGGGGAGCTGTTTTTT	CASSLAVAGTGELFF
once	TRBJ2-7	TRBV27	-	TGTGCCAGCAGCCCAAGCAGGGGCCCCTACGAGCAGTACTTC	CASSPSRGPYEQYF
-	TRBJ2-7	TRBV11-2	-	TGTGCCAGCAGCTTAGCGGTACAGGCCACTAGGTCCTACGAGCAGTACTTC	CASSLAVQATRSYEQYF
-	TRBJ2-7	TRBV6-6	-	TGTGCCACTCTCAGAGTATCCTCCTACGAGCAGTACTTC	CATLRVSSYEQYF
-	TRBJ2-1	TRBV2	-	TGTGCCAGCATTGGCGGGGCCATAGGGGAGCAGTTCTTC	CASIGGAIGEQFF
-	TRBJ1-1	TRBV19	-	TGTGCCAGTAGTAAGGCAGGGCGTGGGACTGAAGCTTTCTTT	CASSKAGRGTEAFF
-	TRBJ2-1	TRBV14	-	TGTGCCAGCAGCCAAGGCCGGGGGATCAATGAGCAGTTCTTC	CASSQGRGINEQFF
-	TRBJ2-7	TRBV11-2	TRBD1	TGTGCCAGCAGCACCTACAGGGGAAAAGGCTACGAGCAGTACTTC	CASSTYRGKGYEQYF
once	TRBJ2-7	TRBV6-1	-	TGTGCCAGCAGTGAAGGCCCCTACCTTCCCTACGAGCAGTACTTC	CASSEGPYLPYEQYF
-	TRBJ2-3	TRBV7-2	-	TGTGCCAGCAGCTTATCTGTCAGGGCCACAGATACGCAGTATTTT	CASSLSVRATDTQYF
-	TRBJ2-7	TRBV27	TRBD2	TGTGCCAGCCGTCCCCTGACTAGCGGGAGATACGAGCAGTACTTC	CASRPLTSGRYEQYF
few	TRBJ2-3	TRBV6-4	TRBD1	TGTGCCAGCAGTGACACGAGACAGGGGCCGGAAGATACGCAGTATTTT	CASSDTRQGPEDTQYF
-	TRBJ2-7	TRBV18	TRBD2	TGTGCCAGCTCACCATCGGGGTGGACTAGCGGGGACTCCTACGAGCAGTACTTC	CASSPSGWTSGDSYEQYF
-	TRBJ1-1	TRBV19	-	TGTGCCAGTAGCCTGGGGGTGAACACTGAAGCTTTCTTT	CASSLGVNTEAFF
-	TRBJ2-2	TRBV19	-	TGTGCCAGTAGTATACTCAGGGACACCGGGGAGCTGTTTTTT	CASSILRDTGELFF
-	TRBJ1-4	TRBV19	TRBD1	TGTGCCAGTAGTTCAGAGGACAGGCCCTGGAGTAATGAAAAACTGTTTTTT	CASSSEDRPWSNEKLFF